This entry is about one TCR beta chain. Antigen specificity is unknown. PCR involved 60 Vbeta and 13 Jbeta primers. TCRdb's table, derived via immunoSEQ multiplex PCR, lists solely in-frame clones and lacks some. Altogether 200,000 or so clones are present, approximately 80% being singletons, with the ten largest covering 2.5% to 3%. These data originate in a study of cytomegalovirus exposure and HLA in healthy donors. CDR3 length equals 13 residues. V was pared by 5 bases and J by 1 base, with 8 bases between. Looked up from germline, CDR1 is MRHNA and CDR2 is SNTAGT. Overall study findings and caveats: Rarity characterized most TCR sequences, yet some public TCRs appeared in many donors. A later analysis showed that HLA-associated TCR beta chains had undergone more clonal expansion than equally common others.

The TCR was taken from a man under 40 in good health and CMV-seronegative. The chain uses TRBV6-4 and TRBJ2-5; no clear D. The sample comprised PBMCs. Written as DNA, the CDR3 is TGTGCCAGCAGTTTAGAGCCCCAAGAGACCCAGTACTTC. Translation: CASSLEPQETQYF.